These 16 T cell receptor beta chains share one sample of origin, sequenced in a study of post-analysis software for immune sequencing data. General study findings and limits: About five TRBV segments appeared more often in patients than in controls, and TRBV5-6, TRBV5-1 and TRBV20-1 were among these.

These receptors are not linked to any known antigen. Prepared TCR beta cDNA libraries contained unique molecular identifiers. TCRdb reanalysed the PCR reads using MiXCR and keeps one entry per CDR3 protein. The repertoire has about 820,000 distinct CDR3 sequences, roughly half of them found once; the top ten carry roughly 4.4%. Sequenced: blood. These receptors all come from a girl between 10 and 17 years old with multiple sclerosis.

The chain is built from TRBV20-1 and TRBJ2-7, with 7 bases matching TRBD1. CDR1 is DFQATT, CDR2 SNEGSKA, per germline (reference sequence). The CDR3 covers 15 residues. V lost 2 bases and J lost 1; bases outside the gene matches: 8. CDR3 residues: CSARRPQGQSYEQYF. As DNA, the CDR3 is TGCAGTGCTAGACGACCACAGGGGCAGTCCTACGAGCAGTACTTC.

There are a few counts of this clonotype. This CDR3 is CSASSEGKGSGANVLTF. DNA of the CDR3: TGCAGTGCTAGTTCGGAGGGAAAGGGTTCTGGGGCCAACGTCCTGACTTTC. The rearrangement uses TRBV20-1 and TRBJ2-6; a possible D gene is TRBD2 (6 bases). Trimming removed 3 bases at V and 1 base at J, with 16 bases between. CDR1 is DFQATT, CDR2 SNEGSKA, per germline (reference sequence). The CDR3 extends over 17 amino acids.

J is TRBJ2-7 and V is TRBV30; TRBD1 matches at 7 bases. The CDR3 has 14 amino acids. V trimming: 3 bases; J trimming: 1 base; junction bases outside the gene matches: 6. The germline gives CDR1 GTSNPN, CDR2 SVGIG (reference sequence). The CDR3 spells CAWRKTGLSYEQYF. CDR3 nucleotides: TGTGCCTGGAGGAAGACAGGGTTATCCTACGAGCAGTACTTC.

The V call is TRBV20-1, the J call TRBJ2-7; TRBD1 agrees at 10 bases. CDR1 is DFQATT and CDR2 is SNEGSKA in the germline V gene (reference sequence). Trimming at V came to 6 bases and at J to 0 bases, leaving 8 bases not matched to a gene. This CDR3 is built from 15 residues. CDR3 protein: CSAATGTGASYEQYF. CDR3 bases: TGCAGTGCAGCCACCGGGACAGGGGCCTCCTACGAGCAGTACTTC.

The CDR3 nucleotides read TGCGCCAGCAGCTTGGTGGGGGACAGGGTGGACATTCAGTACTTC. It specifies CASSLVGDRVDIQYF. The chain is built from TRBV5-1 and TRBJ2-4, with 9 positions matching TRBD1. V lost 0 bases, J lost 8 bases, and 6 bases stayed unmatched. Germline assignment: CDR1 SGHRS and CDR2 YFSETQ. There are 15 residues in the CDR3.

V gene TRBV12-3 or TRBV12-4 combines with J gene TRBJ1-2, with 9 bases lining up with TRBD1. The V segment lost 10 bases and the J segment 2 bases; nucleotides outside the gene matches: 5. This CDR3 has 13 amino acids. The CDR3 bases are TGTGCCACCCACAGGGGGCTGAACTATGGCTACACCTTC. Its translation is CATHRGLNYGYTF.

This clonotype turned up a few times. The chain is built from TRBV21-1 and TRBJ2-7; TRBD1, the table's D call, lacks a check against the DNA. TRBV21-1 is assigned pseudogene status. The CDR3 extends over 15 amino acids. The CDR3 region has the DNA TGTGCCAGCAGCAAGGGAACAGGGGGAGACCACGAGCAGTACTTC. It yields the protein CASSKGTGGDHEQYF.

This clonotype turned up a few times. CDR3 region: CASSLAGGTNIQYF. CDR3 coding DNA: TGCGCCAGCAGCTTGGCCGGGGGGACAAACATTCAGTACTTC. The rearrangement links TRBV5-1 to TRBJ2-5; TRBD2 matches at 7 bases. The J call is in doubt because the DNA end fits TRBJ2-4 better. CDR3 length: 14 amino acids. Looked up from germline, CDR1 is SGHRS and CDR2 is YFSETQ.

The CDR3 sequence is CSASPSNEQFF. The CDR3 DNA reads TGCAGTGCCTCTCCGAGCAATGAGCAGTTCTTC. This chain links TRBV20-1 with TRBJ2-1, with D hard to call. CDR3 length equals 11 residues. CDR1 is DFQATT and CDR2 is SNEGSKA in the germline V gene (reference sequence). Deletions cut 6 bases from V and 6 bases from J, with 9 bases between.

CDR3: CSFPGDSDFYGYTF. CDR3 nucleotides: TGCAGCTTCCCCGGGGACAGCGATTTCTATGGCTACACCTTC. The chain uses TRBV20-1 and TRBJ1-2; 7 nucleotides match TRBD1. CDR1 and CDR2 from the germline V gene are DFQATT and SNEGSKA (reference sequence). This CDR3 region has 14 residues.

The chain is built from TRBV12-3 or TRBV12-4 and TRBJ1-5, with 8 nucleotides matching TRBD1. V shed 6 bases and J 2 bases; nucleotides not matched to a gene: 9. This CDR3 spans 16 amino acids. The CDR3 DNA reads TGTGCCAGCAGCCTGGACAGGGAGGCTGGCAATCAGCCCCAGCATTTT. This sequence encodes CASSLDREAGNQPQHF.

The chain combines TRBV20-1 with TRBJ1-5; D unclear. Looked up from germline, CDR1 is DFQATT and CDR2 is SNEGSKA (reference sequence). The CDR3 sequence is 17 residues long. V shed 0 bases and J shed 2 bases, with 17 bases lying between them. The CDR3 here is CSARDLGRARGNQPQHF. Here the CDR3 DNA reads TGCAGTGCTAGAGATCTAGGAAGGGCCCGGGGCAATCAGCCCCAGCATTTT.

The chain joins TRBV20-1 to TRBJ2-3; D tentatively reads TRBD1 or TRBD2 (5 bases each). Trimming shortened V by 4 bases and J by 5 bases, and 16 bases separated the two germline ends. Germline CDR1 reads DFQATT; CDR2 reads SNEGSKA (reference sequence). This CDR3 has 14 residues. The CDR3 DNA reads TGCAGTGCTAAGGGGACGCGCAAGGTAGATACGCAGTATTTT. Protein sequence: CSAKGTRKVDTQYF.

The chain couples TRBV15 to TRBJ1-2, with D hard to call. V was shortened by 1 base and J by 2 bases, with 5 bases between the two germline ends. Looked up from germline, CDR1 is LNHNV and CDR2 is YYDKDF (reference sequence). The CDR3 spans 13 residues. The CDR3 DNA follows: TGTGCCACCAGCAGAGGCAGCAACTATGGCTACACCTTC. Its translation is CATSRGSNYGYTF.

The V and J genes are TRBV18 and TRBJ2-1; 7 bases agree with TRBD2. The CDR3 length is 16 residues. Germline V gene sequence: CDR1 KGHSH, CDR2 LQKENI. V trimming: 6 bases; J trimming: 9 bases; junction bases outside the gene matches: 17. CDR3 sequence reads: CASSPLTSAQGSEQFF. CDR3 DNA: TGTGCCAGCTCTCCCCTAACTAGCGCCCAGGGCAGTGAGCAGTTCTTC.

The chain is built from TRBV5-6 and TRBJ1-1, with D unresolved. V was cut by 4 bases and J by 5 bases, with 9 bases left in between. This CDR3 contains 12 residues. Germline V gene lookup returns CDR1 SGHDT and CDR2 YYEEEE. The CDR3 sequence is CASSLRRTEAFF. DNA for the CDR3: TGTGCCAGCAGCCTGCGGCGGACTGAAGCTTTCTTT.